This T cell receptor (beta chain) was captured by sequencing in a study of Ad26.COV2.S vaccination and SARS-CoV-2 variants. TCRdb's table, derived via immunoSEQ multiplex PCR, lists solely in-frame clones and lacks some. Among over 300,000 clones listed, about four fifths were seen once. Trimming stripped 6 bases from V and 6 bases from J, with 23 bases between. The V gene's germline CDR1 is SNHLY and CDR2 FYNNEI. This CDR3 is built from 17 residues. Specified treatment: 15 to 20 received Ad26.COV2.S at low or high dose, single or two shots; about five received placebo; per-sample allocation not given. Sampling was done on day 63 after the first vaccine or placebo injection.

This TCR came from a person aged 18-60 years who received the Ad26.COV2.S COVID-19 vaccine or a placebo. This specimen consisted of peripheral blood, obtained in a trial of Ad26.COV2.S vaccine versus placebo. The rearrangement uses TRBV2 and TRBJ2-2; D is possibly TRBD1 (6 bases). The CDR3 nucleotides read TGTGCCAGCAGCAAACTCAGGGGCAAGGGTTGGGCCGGGGAGCTGTTTTTT. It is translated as CASSKLRGKGWAGELFF. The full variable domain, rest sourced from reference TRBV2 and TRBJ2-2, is EPEVTQTPSHQVTQMGQEVILRCVPISNHLYFYWYRQILGQKVEFLVSFYNNEISEKSEIFDDQFSVERPDGSNFTLKIRSTKLEDSAMYFCASSKLRGKGWAGELFFGEGSRLTVL.